Below, one T cell receptor beta chain is given with its context. The antigen remains unidentified. Method: immunoSEQ multiplex PCR; TCRdb's copy keeps in-frame clones and lacks some. The sample shows some 150,000 clones, 75% to 90% of them seen only once. This sample is drawn from a study of cytomegalovirus exposure and HLA in healthy donors. General study points: In vitro assays verified that a few CMV-associated chains recognized CMV antigens specifically.

The V and J ends lost 7 bases and 13 bases, in that order; junction bases with no gene match: 6. This CDR3 has 12 residues. Germline CDR1 is MNHEY and CDR2 is SVGAGI. The rearrangement links TRBV6-5 to TRBJ1-6; 8 bases match TRBD1. Source material: PBMCs. The TCR sequence derives from a man between 18 and 35 years old in good health and CMV-seropositive. CDR3 in amino acids: CASKQGASPLHF. For the CDR3, the DNA is TGTGCCAGCAAGCAGGGGGCGTCGCCCCTCCACTTT.